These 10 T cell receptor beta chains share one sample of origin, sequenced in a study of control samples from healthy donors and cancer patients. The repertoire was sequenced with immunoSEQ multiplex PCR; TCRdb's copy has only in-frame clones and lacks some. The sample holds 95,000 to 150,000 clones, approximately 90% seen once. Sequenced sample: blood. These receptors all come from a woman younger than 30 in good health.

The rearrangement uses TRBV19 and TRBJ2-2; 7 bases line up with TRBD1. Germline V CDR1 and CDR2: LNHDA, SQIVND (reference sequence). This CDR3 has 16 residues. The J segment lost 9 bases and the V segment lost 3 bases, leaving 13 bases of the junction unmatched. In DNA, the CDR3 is TGTGCCAGTAGTATTCGACAGGGACAGTTCATCCGGGAGCTGTTTTTT. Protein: CASSIRQGQFIRELFF.

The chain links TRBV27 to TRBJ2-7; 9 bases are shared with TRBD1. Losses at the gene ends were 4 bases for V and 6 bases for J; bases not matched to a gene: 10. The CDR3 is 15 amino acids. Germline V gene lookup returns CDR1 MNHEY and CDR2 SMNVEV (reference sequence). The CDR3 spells CASSSPGQGRREQYF. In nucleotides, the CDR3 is TGTGCCAGCAGTTCCCCGGGACAGGGTCGTCGCGAGCAGTACTTC.

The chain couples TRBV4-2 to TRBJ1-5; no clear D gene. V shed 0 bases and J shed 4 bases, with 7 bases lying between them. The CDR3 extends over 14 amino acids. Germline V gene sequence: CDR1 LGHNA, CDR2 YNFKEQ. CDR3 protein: CASSQEDPNQPQHF. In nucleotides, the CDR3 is TGTGCCAGCAGCCAAGAGGACCCGAATCAGCCCCAGCATTTT.

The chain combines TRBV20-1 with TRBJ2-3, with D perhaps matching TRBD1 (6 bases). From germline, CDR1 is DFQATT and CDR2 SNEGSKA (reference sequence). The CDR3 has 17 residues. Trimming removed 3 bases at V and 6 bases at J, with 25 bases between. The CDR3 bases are TGCAGTGCTAGTCCCCACACTTTGACGGGAAGGGGGGATACGCAGTATTTT. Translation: CSASPHTLTGRGDTQYF.

The CDR3 loop reads CASSKTRGEQYF. The CDR3 region has the DNA TGTGCCAGCAGTAAAACCAGGGGCGAGCAGTACTTC. The chain couples TRBV11-3 to TRBJ2-7, with D perhaps TRBD1 (6 bases). In germline, CDR1 is SGHNT, CDR2 YENEEA. V lost 6 bases, J lost 6 bases, and 12 bases lay in between. CDR3 length: 12 residues.

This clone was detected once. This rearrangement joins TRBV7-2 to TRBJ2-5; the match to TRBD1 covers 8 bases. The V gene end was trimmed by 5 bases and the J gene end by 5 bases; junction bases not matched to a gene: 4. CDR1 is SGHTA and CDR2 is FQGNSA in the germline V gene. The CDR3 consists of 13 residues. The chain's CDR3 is CASSVDRGETQYF. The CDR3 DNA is TGTGCCAGCAGCGTCGACAGGGGTGAGACCCAGTACTTC.

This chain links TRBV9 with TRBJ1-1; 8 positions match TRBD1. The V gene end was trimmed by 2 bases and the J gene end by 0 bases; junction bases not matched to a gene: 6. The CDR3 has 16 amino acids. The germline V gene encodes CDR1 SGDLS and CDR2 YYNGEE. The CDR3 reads CASSVKTGAMNTEAFF. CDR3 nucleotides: TGTGCCAGCAGCGTGAAGACAGGGGCTATGAACACTGAAGCTTTCTTT.

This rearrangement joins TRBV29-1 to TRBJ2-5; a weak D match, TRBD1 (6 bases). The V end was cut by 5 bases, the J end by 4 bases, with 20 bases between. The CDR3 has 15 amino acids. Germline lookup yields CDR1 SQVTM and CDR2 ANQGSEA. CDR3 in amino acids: CSVPTAILGGETQYF. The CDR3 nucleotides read TGCAGCGTTCCTACCGCGATTCTAGGGGGAGAGACCCAGTACTTC.

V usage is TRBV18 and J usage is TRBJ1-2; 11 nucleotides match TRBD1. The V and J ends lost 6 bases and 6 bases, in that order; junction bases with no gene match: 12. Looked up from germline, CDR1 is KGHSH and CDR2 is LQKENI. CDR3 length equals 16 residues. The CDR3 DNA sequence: TGTGCCAGCTCCCCGAGTCCGGGACAGGGGGTCAATGGCTACACCTTC. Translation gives CASSPSPGQGVNGYTF. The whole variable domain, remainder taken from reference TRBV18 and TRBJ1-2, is NAGVMQNPRHLVRRRGQEARLRCSPMKGHSHVYWYRQLPEEGLKFMVYLQKENIIDESGMPKERFSAEFPKEGPSILRIQQVVRGDSAAYFCASSPSPGQGVNGYTFGSGTRLTVV.

The CDR3 DNA sequence: TGTGCCAGCAGCCAAGCCTCCACTAGCGGGAGTCCCTACGAGCAGTACTTC. Amino acid sequence: CASSQASTSGSPYEQYF. The rearrangement links TRBV4-2 to TRBJ2-7; 11 bases agree with TRBD2. The V segment lost 1 base and the J segment 2 bases; nucleotides outside the gene matches: 7. The CDR3 consists of 17 residues. Germline CDR1 LGHNA, CDR2 YNFKEQ.